This T cell receptor (beta chain) was retrieved from a study of T cells in Graves' hyperthyroidism and ophthalmopathy. Looking at the study overall: Staff took peripheral blood when the initial diagnosis was made, before any treatment began.

Authors of the study amplified TCR beta CDR3 regions from RNA transcripts. In the first-round RT-PCR of the TCR CDR3, the HTBI primer set was used. TCRdb itself ran the multiplex PCR reads through MiXCR, one entry per CDR3 protein. The sample contains fewer than 350,000 distinct CDR3 sequences, roughly 15% of which appear only once. In its sample, this clonotype was seen many times. The study excluded patients with uncontrolled infection, other autoimmune disease, pregnancy or lactation. The blood specimen was taken at initial hyperthyroidism diagnosis, before any ophthalmopathy symptoms. Cells are PBMCs isolated from roughly 9.2 ml of fresh blood. The source is a woman between 50 and 59 years old with Graves' hyperthyroidism that later progressed to Graves' ophthalmopathy. Specimen: blood.

CDR3 loop: CASSFGETYEQYF. The DNA for the CDR3 is TGTGCCAGCAGCTTTGGCGAGACCTACGAGCAGTACTTC. The V gene is TRBV7-9, the J gene TRBJ2-7; unclear D gene. Looked up from germline, CDR1 is SEHNR and CDR2 is FQNEAQ (reference sequence). This CDR3 region has 13 residues. Trimming left V 3 bases short and J 2 bases short, with 8 bases between.